This T cell receptor beta chain was documented in a study of T cells in women clearing cervical HPV infection. Produced via immunoSEQ multiplex PCR; TCRdb's table is partial and in-frame only. Its listing shows some 30,000 clones. The CDR3 has 15 amino acids. Deletions cut 1 base from V and 5 bases from J, with 12 bases between. From germline, CDR1 is MNHNS and CDR2 SASEGT. Broader study findings: A classifier using richness and V gene abundances reached an AUC of 0.83.

Comments on this clone: Its antigen is unknown. The CDR3 end is not reached by the read, which stops 3 residues before it; the germline J gene fills it in.

Each participant carried one incident cervical HPV16 infection only. The rearrangement uses TRBV6-1 and TRBJ1-5, with D uncertain. Specimen: blood buffy coat. This TCR was recovered from a woman between 18 and 75 years old with a cervical HPV16 infection that either progressed to CIN3+ or cleared (not recorded which). CDR3 sequence reads: CASSEESPLYQPQHF. CDR3 DNA (partial): TGTGCCAGCAGTGAAGAAAGCCCCCTGTATCAGCCC.